Listed here are 29 T cell receptor beta chains from one sample, sequenced in a study of blood T cell repertoires in COVID-19. TCRdb's table, derived via immunoSEQ multiplex PCR, lists solely in-frame clones and lacks some. The repertoire holds some 300,000 clones, with around 90% as singletons. Material for sequencing was PBMCs or T cells enriched from blood (not recorded which). These receptor sequences come from a woman in her twenties or thirties who had recovered from COVID-19.

CDR3 loop: CAAGQGVKGWYGYTF. CDR3 nucleotides: TGTGCCGCCGGACAGGGGGTAAAAGGATGGTATGGCTACACCTTC. The chain uses TRBV15 and TRBJ1-2, with 10 nucleotides matching TRBD1. The ends lost 11 bases at V and 5 bases at J; junction bases unmatched: 14. The CDR3 covers 15 residues. Germline loops: CDR1 LNHNV, CDR2 YYDKDF (reference sequence).

The chain employs TRBV9 and TRBJ1-5; 10 nucleotides line up with TRBD1. The germline gives CDR1 SGDLS, CDR2 YYNGEE. The trim removed 0 bases at V and 7 bases at J, leaving 4 bases unmatched. This CDR3 has 15 amino acids. The CDR3 DNA follows: TGTGCCAGCAGCGTAGGACAGGGGGCGGGGCAGCCCCAGCATTTT. Residues: CASSVGQGAGQPQHF.

The chain links TRBV7-3 to TRBJ2-1, with 13 bases lining up with TRBD2. Per germline, CDR1 SGHTA and CDR2 FQGTGA. CDR3 length: 16 amino acids. V dropped 6 bases and J dropped 0; count of bases not matched to a gene: 2. CDR3 sequence (DNA): TGTGCCAGCAGTACTAGCGGGGGGGCCTCCTACAATGAGCAGTTCTTC. It encodes CASSTSGGASYNEQFF.

Turning to this clone: Other DNA sequences in this specimen translate into the identical CDR3. The chain employs TRBV18 and TRBJ1-2; TRBD1 matches 7 bases. The germline gives CDR1 KGHSH, CDR2 LQKENI. This CDR3 contains 13 residues. After removal of 3 bases from V and 4 bases from J, the junction contained 2 bases not matched to a gene. The CDR3 spells CASSPGTVYGYTF. CDR3 bases: TGTGCCAGCTCACCCGGGACAGTCTATGGCTACACCTTC.

This clone was detected only once. CDR3 amino acids: CASSFGDRGEETQYF. The CDR3 coding sequence is TGTGCCAGCAGCTTCGGGGACAGGGGCGAGGAGACCCAGTACTTC. The V call is TRBV11-3, the J call TRBJ2-5; 10 bases are a match to TRBD1. The germline V gene has CDR1 SGHNT and CDR2 YENEEA. The V gene end was trimmed by 3 bases and the J gene end by 5 bases; junction bases not matched to a gene: 6. The CDR3 length is 15 residues. Looking up the rest from reference TRBV11-3 and TRBJ2-5 gives the full variable domain: EAGVVQSPRYKIIEKKQPVAFWCNPISGHNTLYWYLQNLGQGPELLIRYENEEAVDDSQLPKDRFSAERLKGVDSTLKIQPAELGDSAVYLCASSFGDRGEETQYFGPGTRLLVL.

The chain uses TRBV7-2 and TRBJ2-3; 9 nucleotides agree with TRBD2. The germline V gene encodes CDR1 SGHTA and CDR2 FQGNSA. CDR3 length equals 16 residues. After removal of 5 bases from V and 0 bases from J, the junction contained 6 bases not matched to a gene. The CDR3 sequence: CASSQLAGASTDTQYF. In nucleotides, the CDR3 is TGTGCCAGCAGCCAATTAGCGGGGGCTAGCACAGATACGCAGTATTTT.

V is TRBV7-8 and J is TRBJ1-5, with D unclear. Between the trimmed V and J ends, which lost 0 bases and 4 bases, there was a span of 10 bases. The CDR3 runs to 15 residues. The germline CDR1 and CDR2 sequences are SGHVS and FQNEAQ. DNA of the CDR3: TGTGCCAGCAGCTTAGCGGTCAGTTCGAATCAGCCCCAGCATTTT. Amino acid sequence: CASSLAVSSNQPQHF.

The V and J genes are TRBV30 and TRBJ1-2; maybe TRBD1 (5 bases). CDR3 length: 16 residues. Germline V gene sequence: CDR1 GTSNPN, CDR2 SVGIG (reference sequence). V gave up 0 bases and J gave up 4 bases, with 18 bases separating them. The CDR3 DNA reads TGTGCCTGGAGTGTACTACGGGGGGACGGTCCCTATGGCTACACCTTC. Residues: CAWSVLRGDGPYGYTF.

The V gene is TRBV29-1, the J gene TRBJ1-2; no reliable D call. This CDR3 contains 12 residues. Trimming pared 2 bases from V and 6 bases from J, leaving 10 bases between. Germline V gene sequence: CDR1 SQVTM, CDR2 ANQGSEA. The CDR3 here is CSVETRVHGYTF. CDR3 bases: TGCAGCGTTGAAACCCGGGTCCATGGCTACACCTTC.

This chain connects TRBV13 to TRBJ2-1; 7 positions agree with TRBD2. The trim removed 3 bases at V and 8 bases at J, leaving 10 bases unmatched. CDR3 length: 15 amino acids. The germline gives CDR1 PRHDT, CDR2 FYEKMQ (reference sequence). The CDR3 sequence is CASSLLGAGSHEQFF. The CDR3 coding sequence is TGTGCCAGCAGCTTGCTAGGAGCGGGATCGCATGAGCAGTTCTTC.

This sequence joins TRBV27 and TRBJ1-6, with a weak D call TRBD1 (5 bases). CDR3 size: 16 residues. Trimming removed 5 bases from V and 6 bases from J, with 17 bases in between. Per the germline V gene, CDR1 is MNHEY and CDR2 is SMNVEV (reference sequence). CDR3 DNA: TGTGCCAGCAGTCGATTCTCCAGGGTAGTTAATTCACCCCTCCACTTT. It encodes CASSRFSRVVNSPLHF.

This clone appeared a single time. The gene calls are TRBV6-4 and TRBJ1-6; TRBD1 is a possible D gene (5 bases). CDR3 length: 14 amino acids. V shed 3 bases and J shed 7 bases, with 10 bases lying between them. CDR1 and CDR2 (germline): MRHNA, SNTAGT. CDR3 region: CASSEGVRNSPLHF. CDR3 bases: TGTGCCAGCAGTGAAGGGGTCCGGAATTCACCCCTCCACTTT.

V is TRBV6-5 and J is TRBJ1-6, with a possible D match to TRBD1 (5 bases). The CDR3 runs to 14 residues. Germline loops: CDR1 MNHEY, CDR2 SVGAGI. V lost 2 bases and J 5 bases, leaving 7 bases between the germline ends. The CDR3 is CASSYRGNNSPLHF. The DNA for the CDR3 is TGTGCCAGCAGTTACAGGGGAAATAATTCACCCCTCCACTTT.

This clone has only a few counts. J is TRBJ1-5 and V is TRBV28; a possible D gene is TRBD1 (5 bases). Between the trimmed V and J ends, which lost 10 bases and 5 bases, there was a span of 15 bases. The CDR3 has 13 residues. The V gene's germline CDR1 is MDHEN and CDR2 SYDVKM. This chain's CDR3 is CAIRKEGYQPQHF. CDR3 bases: TGTGCCATAAGGAAGGAGGGGTATCAGCCCCAGCATTTT.

V gene TRBV25-1 combines with J gene TRBJ2-5; TRBD2 aligns across 7 bases. V lost 8 bases and J lost 1; bases outside the gene matches: 10. The CDR3 totals 15 residues. CDR1 is MGHDK, CDR2 SYGVNS, per germline. The CDR3 bases are TGTGCCAGCTCCCTTTTGGCGGGGGTCCAAGAGACCCAGTACTTC. Amino acid sequence: CASSLLAGVQETQYF.

The chain couples TRBV29-1 to TRBJ1-1, with D perhaps matching TRBD1 (6 bases). The length of the CDR3 is 14 residues. Germline CDR1 is SQVTM and CDR2 is ANQGSEA. Trimming pared 4 bases from V and 3 bases from J, leaving 15 bases between. The CDR3 coding sequence is TGCAGCGTTGGGACATACAAGGGGGACACTGAAGCTTTCTTT. This codes for CSVGTYKGDTEAFF. Filled out from reference TRBV29-1 and TRBJ1-1, the complete variable domain reads SAVISQKPSRDICQRGTSLTIQCQVDSQVTMMFWYRQQPGQSLTLIATANQGSEATYESGFVIDKFPISRPNLTFSTLTVSNMSPEDSSIYLCSVGTYKGDTEAFFGQGTRLTVV.

V usage is TRBV10-3 and J usage is TRBJ1-2, with 7 bases that match TRBD1. Germline trimming cut 4 bases from V and 8 bases from J; bases unmatched to any gene: 19. The CDR3 sequence is 17 residues long. CDR1 is ENHRY, CDR2 SYGVKD, per germline. Written as DNA, the CDR3 is TGTGCCATCAGTGGACAGGGAGATAGGGGTGCCCCTATCGGCTACACCTTC. This gives the protein CAISGQGDRGAPIGYTF.

The genes are TRBV4-2 and TRBJ2-1; 10 nucleotides agree with TRBD2. J was trimmed by 4 bases and V by 2 bases; bases with no gene match: 11. The CDR3 runs to 18 residues. Germline V gene lookup returns CDR1 LGHNA and CDR2 YNFKEQ. The DNA for the CDR3 is TGTGCCAGCAGCCAAAGAGCGGGAGGGCCGAATGTATACAATGAGCAGTTCTTC. It encodes CASSQRAGGPNVYNEQFF.

This clone appeared a single time. The V gene is TRBV10-3, the J gene TRBJ1-5; D unresolved. Trimming took off 4 bases at V and 0 bases at J, with 13 bases between the two ends. Germline assignment: CDR1 ENHRY and CDR2 SYGVKD. This CDR3 region has 16 residues. CDR3 loop: CAISAFAVDSNQPQHF. The CDR3 DNA sequence: TGTGCCATCAGTGCTTTTGCAGTTGATAGCAATCAGCCCCAGCATTTT.

The chain couples TRBV24-1 to TRBJ1-5, with unresolved D. V shed 3 bases and J shed 0 bases, with 5 bases lying between them. Germline CDR1 KGHDR, CDR2 SFDVKD. The CDR3 extends over 14 amino acids. CDR3: CATSDRYSNQPQHF. The CDR3 DNA reads TGTGCCACCAGTGATCGTTATAGCAATCAGCCCCAGCATTTT.

The chain joins TRBV27 to TRBJ1-5; D may be TRBD1 (6 bases). CDR1 and CDR2 from the germline V gene are MNHEY and SMNVEV (reference sequence). Trimming took off 6 bases at V and 7 bases at J, with 16 bases between the two ends. The CDR3 spans 14 residues. The DNA for the CDR3 is TGTGCCAGCAGACCGGGGGGCGGCGGGCAGCCCCAGCATTTT. Amino acid sequence: CASRPGGGGQPQHF.

This chain uses TRBV5-1 with TRBJ1-1; 7 bases map to TRBD1. The CDR3 is 13 residues long. The germline V gene encodes CDR1 SGHRS and CDR2 YFSETQ. The J segment lost 2 bases and the V segment lost 6 bases, leaving 4 bases of the junction unmatched. This CDR3 reads CASKEGANTEAFF. As DNA, the CDR3 is TGCGCCAGCAAGGAGGGGGCAAACACTGAAGCTTTCTTT.

In its sample, this clone was seen once. The chain uses TRBV3-1 (or the pseudogene TRBV3-2) and TRBJ2-1; 11 bases line up with TRBD2. Germline V gives CDR1 LGHDT, CDR2 YNNKEL (reference sequence). The ends lost 3 bases at V and 12 bases at J; junction bases unmatched: 7. The length of the CDR3 is 14 residues. The CDR3, as DNA: TGTGCCAGCAGCCAGACTAGCGGGGCCTGGGGGCAGTTCTTC. This encodes CASSQTSGAWGQFF.

The chain combines TRBV9 with TRBJ1-4; TRBD1 matches at 8 bases. CDR3 length: 14 amino acids. V gave up 4 bases and J gave up 7 bases; unmatched junction bases: 6. From germline, CDR1 is SGDLS and CDR2 YYNGEE. As DNA, the CDR3 is TGTGCCAGCAGCCCAGGGGGCCGAGGTGAAAAACTGTTTTTT. Amino acid sequence: CASSPGGRGEKLFF.

Comment on this clone: In the same sample, other DNA sequences code for this CDR3. The rearrangement uses TRBV19 and TRBJ2-3; the D gene is possibly TRBD2 (6 bases). V was trimmed by 6 bases and J by 1 base, leaving 8 bases between them. CDR1 is LNHDA and CDR2 is SQIVND in the germline V gene (reference sequence). The CDR3 loop spans 13 amino acids. CDR3 bases: TGTGCCAGTAGACTAGCTGGCACAGATACGCAGTATTTT. As protein: CASRLAGTDTQYF.

The sample holds one count of this clone. The chain recombines TRBV12-5 with TRBJ2-5, with D maybe TRBD2 (5 bases). V was pared by 4 bases and J by 1 base, with 10 bases between. The CDR3 loop spans 14 amino acids. Germline V gene lookup returns CDR1 LGHNT and CDR2 FRNRAP. CDR3: CASGSRASQETQYF. CDR3 coding DNA: TGTGCTAGTGGTTCGAGGGCCAGCCAAGAGACCCAGTACTTC.

This sequence joins TRBV18 and TRBJ1-2; unclear D gene. Trimming removed 2 bases from V and 4 bases from J, with 14 bases in between. The CDR3 spans 15 residues. From germline, CDR1 is KGHSH and CDR2 LQKENI. CDR3 sequence reads: CASSPMAQHFYGYTF. CDR3 DNA sequence: TGTGCCAGCTCACCAATGGCCCAACATTTCTATGGCTACACCTTC.

This chain joins TRBV4-1 and TRBJ2-7, with a possible D match to TRBD1 (6 bases). Germline V CDR1 and CDR2: MGHRA, YSYEKL. Between the trimmed V and J ends, which lost 2 bases and 0 bases, there was a span of 11 bases. The CDR3 consists of 15 residues. CDR3 loop: CASSQHRAPSYEQYF. In DNA, the CDR3 is TGCGCCAGCAGCCAACACAGGGCTCCCTCCTACGAGCAGTACTTC.

This chain joins TRBV29-1 and TRBJ1-2; 7 bases match TRBD1. Per germline, CDR1 SQVTM and CDR2 ANQGSEA. The CDR3 is made up of 13 amino acids. The junction had 8 bases not matched to a gene; V was cut back by 6 bases and J by 4 bases. The CDR3 sequence is CSVALTGSYGYTF. The CDR3 DNA sequence: TGCAGCGTCGCCCTGACAGGGTCCTATGGCTACACCTTC. The entire variable domain, with the rest obtained from reference TRBV29-1 and TRBJ1-2, is as follows: SAVISQKPSRDICQRGTSLTIQCQVDSQVTMMFWYRQQPGQSLTLIATANQGSEATYESGFVIDKFPISRPNLTFSTLTVSNMSPEDSSIYLCSVALTGSYGYTFGSGTRLTVV.